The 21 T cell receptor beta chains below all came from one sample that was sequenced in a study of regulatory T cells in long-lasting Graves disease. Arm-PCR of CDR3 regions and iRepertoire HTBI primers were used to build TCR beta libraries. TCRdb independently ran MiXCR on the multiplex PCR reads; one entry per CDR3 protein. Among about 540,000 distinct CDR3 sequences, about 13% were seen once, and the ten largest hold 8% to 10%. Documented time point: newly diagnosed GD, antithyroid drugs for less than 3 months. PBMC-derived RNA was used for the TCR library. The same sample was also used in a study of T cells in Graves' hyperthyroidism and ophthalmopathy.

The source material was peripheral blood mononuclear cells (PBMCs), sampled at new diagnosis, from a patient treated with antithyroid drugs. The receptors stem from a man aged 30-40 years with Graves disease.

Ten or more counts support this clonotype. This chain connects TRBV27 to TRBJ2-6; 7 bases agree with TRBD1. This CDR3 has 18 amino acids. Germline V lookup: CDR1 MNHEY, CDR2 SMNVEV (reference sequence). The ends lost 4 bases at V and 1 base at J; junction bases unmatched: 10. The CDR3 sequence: CASSSGQVPPSGANVLTF. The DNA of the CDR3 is TGTGCCAGCAGTTCTGGACAGGTCCCCCCTTCTGGGGCCAACGTCCTGACTTTC.

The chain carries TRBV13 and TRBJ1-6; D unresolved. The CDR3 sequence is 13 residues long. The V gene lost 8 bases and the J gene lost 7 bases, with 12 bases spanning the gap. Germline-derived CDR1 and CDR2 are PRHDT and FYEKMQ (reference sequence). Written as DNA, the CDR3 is TGTGCCAGCGCTACAGCGATAAATTCACCCCTCCACTTT. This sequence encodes CASATAINSPLHF.

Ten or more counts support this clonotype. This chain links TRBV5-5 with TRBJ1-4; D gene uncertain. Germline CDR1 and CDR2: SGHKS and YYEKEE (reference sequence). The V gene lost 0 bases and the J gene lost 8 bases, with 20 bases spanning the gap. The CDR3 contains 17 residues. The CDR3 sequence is CASSLDLRLDVGEKLFF. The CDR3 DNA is TGTGCCAGCAGCTTGGACCTCCGGCTTGATGTAGGAGAAAAACTGTTTTTT.

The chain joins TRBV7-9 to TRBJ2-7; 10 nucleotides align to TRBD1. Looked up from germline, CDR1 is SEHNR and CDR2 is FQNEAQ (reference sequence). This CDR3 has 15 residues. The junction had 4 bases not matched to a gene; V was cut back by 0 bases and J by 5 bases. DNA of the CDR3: TGTGCCAGCAGCTTAGCAGACAGGGGGCGAAACGAGCAGTACTTC. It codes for CASSLADRGRNEQYF.

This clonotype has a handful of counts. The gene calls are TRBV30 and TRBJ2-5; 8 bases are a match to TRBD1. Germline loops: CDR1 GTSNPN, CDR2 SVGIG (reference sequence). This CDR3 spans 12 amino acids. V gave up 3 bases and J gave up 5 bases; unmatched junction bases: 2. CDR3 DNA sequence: TGTGCCTGGAGCCAGGGGGCCGAGACCCAGTACTTC. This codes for CAWSQGAETQYF.

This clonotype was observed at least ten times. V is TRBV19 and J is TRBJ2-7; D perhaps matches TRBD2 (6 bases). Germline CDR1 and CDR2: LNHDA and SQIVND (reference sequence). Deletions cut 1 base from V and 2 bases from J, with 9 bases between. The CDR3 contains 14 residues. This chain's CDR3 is CASSIGAGPYEQYF. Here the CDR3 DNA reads TGTGCCAGTAGTATAGGTGCGGGACCCTACGAGCAGTACTTC.

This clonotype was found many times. The CDR3 coding sequence is TGTGCCAGCAGCCCTCAGGGGGCCCTTGGCTACACCTTC. Amino acid sequence: CASSPQGALGYTF. The rearrangement uses TRBV7-8 and TRBJ1-2; 8 nucleotides agree with TRBD1. The CDR3 length is 13 residues. Germline CDR1 and CDR2: SGHVS and FQNEAQ. V lost 5 bases and J lost 7; bases outside the gene matches: 6.

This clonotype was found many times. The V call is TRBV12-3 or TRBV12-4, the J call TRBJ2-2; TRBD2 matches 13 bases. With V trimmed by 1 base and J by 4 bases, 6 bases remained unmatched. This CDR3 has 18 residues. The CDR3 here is CASSLGTSGSRSTGELFF. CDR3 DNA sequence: TGTGCCAGCAGTTTAGGGACTAGCGGGAGCCGGAGCACCGGGGAGCTGTTTTTT.

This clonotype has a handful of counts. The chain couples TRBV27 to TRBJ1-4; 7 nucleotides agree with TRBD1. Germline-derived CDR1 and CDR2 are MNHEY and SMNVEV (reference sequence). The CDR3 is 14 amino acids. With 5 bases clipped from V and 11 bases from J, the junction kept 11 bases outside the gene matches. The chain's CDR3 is CASSPVQGRTKLFF. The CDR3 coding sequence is TGTGCCAGCAGTCCAGTACAGGGGCGAACGAAACTGTTTTTT.

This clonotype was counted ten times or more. CDR3 protein: CSAVGEEGYTF. The CDR3 DNA reads TGCAGTGCGGTGGGAGAGGAGGGCTACACCTTC. This rearrangement joins TRBV20-1 to TRBJ1-2; D is unresolved. The ends were cut back, 6 bases at V and 8 bases at J, with 13 bases in the middle. This CDR3 comprises 11 residues. Germline V CDR1 and CDR2: DFQATT, SNEGSKA (reference sequence).

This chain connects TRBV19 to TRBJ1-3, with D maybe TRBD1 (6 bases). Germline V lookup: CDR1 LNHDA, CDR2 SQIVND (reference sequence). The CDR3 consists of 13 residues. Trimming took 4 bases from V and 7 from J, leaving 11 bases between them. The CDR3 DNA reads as TGTGCCAGTAGTAAACAGGGACGGAACACCATATATTTT. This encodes CASSKQGRNTIYF.

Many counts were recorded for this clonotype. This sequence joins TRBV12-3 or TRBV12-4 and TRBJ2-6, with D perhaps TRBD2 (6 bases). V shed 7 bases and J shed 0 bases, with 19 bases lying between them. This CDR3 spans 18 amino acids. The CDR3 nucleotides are TGTGCCAGCAACTACGCGGGACTCGCGAACTCTGGGGCCAACGTCCTGACTTTC. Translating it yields CASNYAGLANSGANVLTF.

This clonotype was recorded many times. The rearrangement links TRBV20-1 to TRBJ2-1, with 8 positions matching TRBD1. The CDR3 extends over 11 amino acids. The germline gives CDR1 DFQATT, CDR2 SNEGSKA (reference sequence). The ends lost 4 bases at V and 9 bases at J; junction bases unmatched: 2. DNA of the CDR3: TGCAGTGCTACACAGGGGGGTGAGCAGTTCTTC. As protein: CSATQGGEQFF.

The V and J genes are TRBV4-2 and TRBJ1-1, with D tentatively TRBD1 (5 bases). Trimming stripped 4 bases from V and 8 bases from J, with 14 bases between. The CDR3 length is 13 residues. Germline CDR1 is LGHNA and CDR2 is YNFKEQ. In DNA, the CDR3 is TGTGCCAGCAGCCCTACCAGGGCCAGGGAAGCTTTCTTT. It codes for CASSPTRAREAFF.

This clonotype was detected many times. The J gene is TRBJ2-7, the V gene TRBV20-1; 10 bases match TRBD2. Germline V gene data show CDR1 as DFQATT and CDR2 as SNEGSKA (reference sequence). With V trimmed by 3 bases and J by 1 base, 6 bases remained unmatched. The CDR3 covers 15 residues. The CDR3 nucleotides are TGCAGTGCTAGCAGCGGGAGGGCCGATTCCTACGAGCAGTACTTC. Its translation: CSASSGRADSYEQYF.

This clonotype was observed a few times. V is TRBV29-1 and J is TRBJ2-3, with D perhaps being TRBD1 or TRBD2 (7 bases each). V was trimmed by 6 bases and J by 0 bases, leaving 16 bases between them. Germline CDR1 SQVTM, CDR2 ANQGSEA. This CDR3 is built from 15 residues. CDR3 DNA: TGCAGCGTCCCAGGGGGGGGGATTAGCACAGATACGCAGTATTTT. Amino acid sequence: CSVPGGGISTDTQYF.

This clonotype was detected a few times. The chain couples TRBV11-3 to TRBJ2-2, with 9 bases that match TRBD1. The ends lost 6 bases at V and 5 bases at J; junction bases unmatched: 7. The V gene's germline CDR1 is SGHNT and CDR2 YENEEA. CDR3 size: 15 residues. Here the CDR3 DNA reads TGTGCCAGCAGTTCCGGGACAGGGCCGACCGGGGAGCTGTTTTTT. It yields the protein CASSSGTGPTGELFF. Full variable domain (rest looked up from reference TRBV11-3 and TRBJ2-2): EAGVVQSPRYKIIEKKQPVAFWCNPISGHNTLYWYLQNLGQGPELLIRYENEEAVDDSQLPKDRFSAERLKGVDSTLKIQPAELGDSAVYLCASSSGTGPTGELFFGEGSRLTVL.

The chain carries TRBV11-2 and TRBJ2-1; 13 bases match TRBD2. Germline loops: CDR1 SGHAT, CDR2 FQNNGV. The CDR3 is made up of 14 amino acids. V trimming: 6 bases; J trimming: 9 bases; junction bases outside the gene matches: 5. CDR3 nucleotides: TGTGCCAGCAGATCGGGACTAGCGGGAACTGAGCAGTTCTTC. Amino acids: CASRSGLAGTEQFF. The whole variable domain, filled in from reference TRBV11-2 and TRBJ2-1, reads EAGVAQSPRYKIIEKRQSVAFWCNPISGHATLYWYQQILGQGPKLLIQFQNNGVVDDSQLPKDRFSAERLKGVDSTLKIQPAKLEDSAVYLCASRSGLAGTEQFFGPGTRLTVL.

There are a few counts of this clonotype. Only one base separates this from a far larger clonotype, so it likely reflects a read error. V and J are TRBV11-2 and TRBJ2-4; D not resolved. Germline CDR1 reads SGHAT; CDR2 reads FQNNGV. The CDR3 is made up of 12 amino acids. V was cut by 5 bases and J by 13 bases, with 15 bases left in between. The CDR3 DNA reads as TGTGCCAGCAGCCGTCACTGGAATGAGCAGTACTTC. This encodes CASSRHWNEQYF. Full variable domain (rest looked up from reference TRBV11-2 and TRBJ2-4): EAGVAQSPRYKIIEKRQSVAFWCNPISGHATLYWYQQILGQGPKLLIQFQNNGVVDDSQLPKDRFSAERLKGVDSTLKIQPAKLEDSAVYLCASSRHWNEQYFGAGTRLSVL.

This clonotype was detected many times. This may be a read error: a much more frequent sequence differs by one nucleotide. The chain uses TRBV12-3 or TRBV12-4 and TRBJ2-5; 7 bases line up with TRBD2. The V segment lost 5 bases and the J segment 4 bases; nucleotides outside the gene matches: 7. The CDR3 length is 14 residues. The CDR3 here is CASSPGLGGETQYF. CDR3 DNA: TGTGCCAGCAGTCCCGGACTAGGAGGAGAGACCCAGTACTTC.

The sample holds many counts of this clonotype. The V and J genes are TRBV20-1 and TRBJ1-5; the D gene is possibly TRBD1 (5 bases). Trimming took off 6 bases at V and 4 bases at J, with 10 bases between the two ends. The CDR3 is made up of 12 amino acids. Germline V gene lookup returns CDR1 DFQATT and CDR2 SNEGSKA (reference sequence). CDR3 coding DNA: TGCAGTGCAGCCAGGGTGAATCAGCCCCAGCATTTT. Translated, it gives CSAARVNQPQHF.